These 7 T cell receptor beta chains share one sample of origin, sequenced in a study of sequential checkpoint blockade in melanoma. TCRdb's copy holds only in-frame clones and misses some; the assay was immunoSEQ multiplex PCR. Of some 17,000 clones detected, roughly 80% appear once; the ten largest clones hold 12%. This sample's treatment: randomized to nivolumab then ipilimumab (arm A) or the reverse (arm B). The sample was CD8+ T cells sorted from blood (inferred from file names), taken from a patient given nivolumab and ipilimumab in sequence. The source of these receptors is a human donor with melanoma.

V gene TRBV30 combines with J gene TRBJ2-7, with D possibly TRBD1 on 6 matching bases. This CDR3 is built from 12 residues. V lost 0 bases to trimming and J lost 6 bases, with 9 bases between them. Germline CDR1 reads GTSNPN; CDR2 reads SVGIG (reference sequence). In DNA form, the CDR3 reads TGTGCCTGGAGTGTACAGGGCCGCGAGCAGTACTTC. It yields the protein CAWSVQGREQYF.

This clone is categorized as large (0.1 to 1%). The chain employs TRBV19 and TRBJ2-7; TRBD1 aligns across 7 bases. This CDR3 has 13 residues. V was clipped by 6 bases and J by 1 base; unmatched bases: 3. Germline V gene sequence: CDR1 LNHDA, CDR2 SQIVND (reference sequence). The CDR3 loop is CASRQTGSYEQYF. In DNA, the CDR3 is TGTGCCAGTAGGCAGACAGGGTCCTACGAGCAGTACTTC. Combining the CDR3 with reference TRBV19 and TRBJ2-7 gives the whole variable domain DGGITQSPKYLFRKEGQNVTLSCEQNLNHDAMYWYRQDPGQGLRLIYYSQIVNDFQKGDIAEGYSVSREKKESFPLTVTSAQKNPTAFYLCASRQTGSYEQYFGPGTRLTVT.

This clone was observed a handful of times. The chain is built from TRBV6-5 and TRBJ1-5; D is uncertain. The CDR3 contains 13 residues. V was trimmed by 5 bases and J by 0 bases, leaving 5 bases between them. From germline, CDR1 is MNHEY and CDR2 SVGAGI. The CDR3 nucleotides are TGTGCCAGCAGTCCCTATAGCAATCAGCCCCAGCATTTT. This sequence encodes CASSPYSNQPQHF.

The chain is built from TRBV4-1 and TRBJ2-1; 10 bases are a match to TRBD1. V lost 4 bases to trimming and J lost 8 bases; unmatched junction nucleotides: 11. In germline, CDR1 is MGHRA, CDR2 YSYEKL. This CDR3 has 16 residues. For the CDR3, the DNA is TGCGCCAGCAGCCCCGCCGGGACAGGGGTTGGCGATGAGCAGTTCTTC. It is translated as CASSPAGTGVGDEQFF.

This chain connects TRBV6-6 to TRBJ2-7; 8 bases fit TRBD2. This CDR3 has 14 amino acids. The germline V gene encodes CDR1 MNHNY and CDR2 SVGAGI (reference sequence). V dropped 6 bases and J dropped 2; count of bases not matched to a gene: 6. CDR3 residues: CASSPTSGAYEQYF. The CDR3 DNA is TGTGCCAGCAGCCCCACTAGCGGCGCCTACGAGCAGTACTTC.

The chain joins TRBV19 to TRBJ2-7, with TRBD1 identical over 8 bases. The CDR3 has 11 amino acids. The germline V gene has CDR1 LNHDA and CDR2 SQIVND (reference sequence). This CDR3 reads CVTRQGHEQYF. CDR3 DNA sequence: TGTGTTACAAGACAGGGGCACGAGCAGTACTTC. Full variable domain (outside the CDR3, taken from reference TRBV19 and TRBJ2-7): DGGITQSPKYLFRKEGQNVTLSCEQNLNHDAMYWYRQDPGQGLRLIYYSQIVNDFQKGDIAEGYSVSREKKESFPLTVTSAQKNPTAFYLCVTRQGHEQYFGPGTRLTVT.

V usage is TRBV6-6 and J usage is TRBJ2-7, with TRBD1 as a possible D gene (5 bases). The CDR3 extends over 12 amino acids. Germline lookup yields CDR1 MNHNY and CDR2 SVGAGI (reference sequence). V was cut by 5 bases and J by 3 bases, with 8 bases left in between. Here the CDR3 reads CASSLDSYEQYF. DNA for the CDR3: TGTGCCAGCAGTCTTGACAGCTACGAGCAGTACTTC.